Listed below are T cell receptor beta chains from one sample, sequenced in a study of shared clonotypes between healthy human individuals. TCRdb's copy holds only in-frame clones and misses some; the assay was immunoSEQ multiplex PCR. The sample shows hundreds of thousands of clones, around 96% of them seen only once. The specimen sequenced was naive CD8+ T cells sorted from blood. The origin of the receptors is a woman aged 25 to 45 in good health. CDR3s leave out the opening cysteine and the closing phenylalanine or tryptophan. Each record gives: V gene, clone size, CDR3 protein. Clone size is given for some rows only: seen once, a few or many times, or a class if the clone is expanded.

TRBV5-4,-,ASSLSTGAYEQY
TRBV9,-,ASSVSLHNANTGELF
TRBV5-6,-,ASSFSVSNNEQF
TRBV7-9,-,ASSLFGQPQH
TRBV29-1,-,SSIIPDFSTETQY
TRBV6-1,once,ASRGTGGDTQY
TRBV7-9,-,ASRGFTLSKGNTEAF
TRBV5-4,-,ASADGEQEQY
TRBV28,-,ASSLSSGFSYEQY
TRBV30,-,AWIAGTGLYGYT
TRBV5-6,-,ASSSSYEQY
TRBV28,-,ASSLMTSGNSYEQY
TRBV11-2,-,ASSSAFGGTTDNEQF
TRBV6-5,once,ASSYSDKTYEQY
TRBV9,-,ASSVGYLSSYNEQF
TRBV10-1,-,ASSDTKPAYEQY
TRBV27,-,ASSLALGHGELF
TRBV5-4,-,ASSPDRGEEKLF
TRBV27,-,ASSSTGVGTEAF
TRBV5-1,-,ASSEFGQGDMNTEAF
TRBV19,-,ASSTLLAGSYEQY
TRBV27,-,ASSLSSGTGRYEQY
TRBV10-3,-,AITRSDTGELF
TRBV11-1,-,ASSGVTGGRSPLH
TRBV4-1,-,ASSLMGEMGSEAF
TRBV28,-,ASRSRTEAF
TRBV27,-,ASSSDLGQETQY
TRBV11-2,-,ASCLTADEQF
TRBV7-6,-,ASSASGRGVSDTQY
TRBV28,-,ASSLPGQGYEQY
TRBV28,-,ASRGPAVYTEAF
TRBV11-2,-,ASSLEARPEAF
TRBV29-1,-,SVRPGSLYGYT
TRBV5-4,-,ASSLTGVGNEKLF
TRBV27,-,ASSIWTEHNEQF
TRBV11-2,-,ASSLFAGGQETQY
TRBV27,few,ASSFGGNNQPQH
TRBV25-1,-,ASSNTGTSGRDTQY
TRBV5-6,-,ASSPWYGEQF
TRBV7-9,once,ASSWTSGRTDTQY
TRBV11-2,-,ASSLGQGTEAF